The 10 T cell receptor beta chains below all came from one sample that was sequenced in a study of shared clonotypes between healthy human individuals. Data came from immunoSEQ multiplex PCR; TCRdb stores just in-frame clones and leaves some out. There are approximately 2,000,000 clones in the sample; roughly 90% occur only once, and around 0.4% lies in the top ten. Input material: naive CD4+ T cells from PBMCs. Subset given: CD45RA+ positively selected. These receptor sequences come from a man aged 18 to 29 in good health. Some clones in this sample may be carry-over from other donors' samples.

The chain links TRBV7-2 to TRBJ2-1, with D possibly TRBD1 on 6 matching bases. Germline lookup yields CDR1 SGHTA and CDR2 FQGNSA. The CDR3 is 16 residues long. With 1 base removed from V and 8 bases from J, the gap between germline ends came to 18 bases. As DNA, the CDR3 is TGTGCCAGCAGCTTAGTCGGGACCAGCAGGGGCCATGAGCAGTTCTTC. This encodes CASSLVGTSRGHEQFF.

V usage is TRBV4-3 and J usage is TRBJ1-1; D gene unclear. The CDR3 length is 13 residues. Trimming left V 5 bases short and J 4 bases short, with 11 bases between. CDR1 is LGHNA and CDR2 is YSLEER in the germline V gene. CDR3 in DNA: TGCGCCAGCAGCGACAAGGGAATCACTGAAGCTTTCTTT. Translating gives CASSDKGITEAFF.

This clone showed up just once. The chain recombines TRBV10-1 with TRBJ2-3; 8 nucleotides align to TRBD2. The V gene's germline CDR1 is WNHNN and CDR2 SYGVQD (reference sequence). There are 12 residues in the CDR3. J was trimmed by 9 bases and V by 4 bases; bases with no gene match: 3. The CDR3 DNA reads TGCGCCAGCAGTGCCAGCGGGGGCACGCAGTATTTT. This gives the protein CASSASGGTQYF.

V is TRBV6-1 and J is TRBJ2-3; D unclear. Trimming cost V 4 bases and J 5 bases, with 10 bases left between them. The CDR3 runs 13 residues. Germline V gene data show CDR1 as MNHNS and CDR2 as SASEGT. CDR3 sequence: CASSVIPLDTQYF. In DNA, the CDR3 is TGTGCCAGCAGTGTAATCCCCCTAGATACGCAGTATTTT.

The chain is built from TRBV29-1 and TRBJ1-2; a weak D match, TRBD1 (6 bases). V shed 1 base and J shed 8 bases, with 17 bases lying between them. The CDR3 totals 14 residues. Germline loops: CDR1 SQVTM, CDR2 ANQGSEA. The CDR3 DNA follows: TGCAGCGTTGAAGGATTGACAGGAGCCTCAGGCTACACCTTC. It yields the protein CSVEGLTGASGYTF.

In nucleotides, the CDR3 is TGTGCCAGCAGCTTATCGGGCACAGTGAACACCGGGGAGCTGTTTTTT. It specifies CASSLSGTVNTGELFF. This chain links TRBV7-3 with TRBJ2-2; D remains unclear. V lost 2 bases to trimming and J lost 1 base, with 11 bases between them. This CDR3 has 16 amino acids. Germline assignment: CDR1 SGHTA and CDR2 FQGTGA.

This sequence joins TRBV7-3 and TRBJ2-2; D may correspond to TRBD1 or TRBD2 (5 bases each). Germline CDR1 SGHTA, CDR2 FQGTGA. The V gene lost 8 bases and the J gene lost 2 bases, with 9 bases spanning the gap. The CDR3 covers 13 residues. CDR3 residues: CASGTDNTGELFF. The CDR3, as DNA: TGTGCCAGCGGGACCGATAACACCGGGGAGCTGTTTTTT.

Concerning this clone itself: Other nucleotide sequences from this sample produce the same CDR3. The chain joins TRBV18 to TRBJ2-5; D gene unclear. Germline values: CDR1 KGHSH, CDR2 LQKENI. The CDR3 totals 12 residues. The ends were cut back, 4 bases at V and 0 bases at J, with 3 bases in the middle. CDR3 coding DNA: TGTGCCAGCTCACTGTACCAAGAGACCCAGTACTTC. Protein product: CASSLYQETQYF.

V and J are TRBV5-6 and TRBJ2-1; D may be TRBD2 (5 bases). This CDR3 region has 13 residues. CDR1 is SGHDT, CDR2 YYEEEE, per germline. The V end was cut by 4 bases, the J end by 4 bases, with 9 bases between. In DNA, the CDR3 is TGTGCCAGCAGCAGACTACTGTACAATGAGCAGTTCTTC. Amino acids: CASSRLLYNEQFF.

The chain is built from TRBV28 and TRBJ2-3; D gene ambiguous. Trimming stripped 2 bases from V and 7 bases from J, with 4 bases between. The CDR3 covers 11 residues. Looked up from germline, CDR1 is MDHEN and CDR2 is SYDVKM. CDR3 loop: CASSLGYTQYF. The CDR3 DNA follows: TGTGCCAGCAGTTTAGGATATACGCAGTATTTT.